These T cell receptor beta chains were read from a single sample in a study of CD8+ T cells in alopecia areata. Profiled with immunoSEQ multiplex PCR; TCRdb holds only in-frame clones, not every one. The sample holds over 120,000 clones, roughly 50% seen once. The specimen was CD4+ T cells sorted from blood, collected at week 0. Source of these receptors: a human donor with alopecia areata. The CDR3 runs from the conserved cysteine through the conserved F or W.

v_gene	j_gene	CDR3aa
TRBV7-2	TRBJ1-2	CASSLQGVDYGYTF
TRBV4-3	TRBJ2-1	CASSQDSHYAGLAQEQFF
TRBV4-2	TRBJ1-2	CASSQEPQGDYGYTF
TRBV6-5	TRBJ1-2	CATSTGLNYGYTF
TRBV7-2	TRBJ2-3	CASRQGITDTQYF
TRBV6-6	TRBJ2-1	CASSHGTSSNEQFF
TRBV28	TRBJ2-2	CASSLVWDTGELFF
TRBV7-3	TRBJ2-2	CASSLAPPGVAGELFF
TRBV11-3	TRBJ1-1	CASSLRGMNTEAFF
TRBV11-3	TRBJ2-1	CASSLDLGIAEQFF
TRBV7-9	TRBJ2-1	CASSLGSTQGDEQFF
TRBV7-7	TRBJ2-5	CASSHGVGGGETQYF
TRBV30	TRBJ1-1	CAWSLQGKSEAFF
TRBV15	TRBJ1-6	CATSRGSGRSSYNSPLHF
TRBV13	TRBJ1-4	CASNRGNEKLFF
TRBV30	TRBJ2-7	CAWRRQGLYEQYF
TRBV29-1	TRBJ1-3	CSVVDGVRGQNTIYF
TRBV29-1	TRBJ2-1	CSVEQPSRQGVNEQFF
TRBV13	TRBJ2-7	CASAPGGLVYEQYF
TRBV4-3	TRBJ1-2	CASSQDGLYGYTF
TRBV5-6	TRBJ1-1	CASSLGGGETEAFF
TRBV14	TRBJ2-7	CASSQISGDYEQYF
TRBV20-1	TRBJ2-5	CSAKRKETQYF
TRBV30	TRBJ2-3	CAWMVGGTDTQYF
TRBV15	TRBJ2-3	CATSRDTDTQYF
TRBV29-1	TRBJ1-1	CSASIGGNEAFF
TRBV4-1	TRBJ1-2	CASSRIGLRTVYTF
TRBV6-5	TRBJ2-7	CASSNSGTASYEQYF
TRBV4-3	TRBJ2-6	CASSQDRGRSGANVLTF
TRBV19	TRBJ2-2	CASSILRFTGELFF
TRBV2	TRBJ2-1	CASTFGQGSNEQFF
TRBV30	TRBJ1-4	CAWSPQGLGEKLFF
TRBV7-7	TRBJ2-5	CASSLGLQGQETQYF
TRBV7-8	TRBJ2-5	CASSSRGAKEAQYF
TRBV5-6	TRBJ1-1	CASSLKNTEAFF
TRBV7-3	TRBJ2-2	CASSLGHNTGELFF
TRBV23-1	TRBJ2-7	CASSHQGMRSYEQYF
TRBV6-6	TRBJ1-2	CASRRPGQTNYGYTF
TRBV30	TRBJ2-7	CAWKRGGSYEQYF
TRBV5-1	TRBJ1-1	CASSVGQNTEAFF
TRBV6-5	TRBJ2-7	CASSSTVNYEQYF
TRBV9	TRBJ2-6	CASAGGFSSGANVLTF
TRBV2	TRBJ1-5	CASGDSNQPQHF
TRBV6-5	TRBJ2-2	CASSSPGHANTGELFF
TRBV23-1	TRBJ1-1	CASSQCTEAFF
TRBV7-2	TRBJ2-5	CASSLNGGAHQETQYF
TRBV18	TRBJ2-7	CASSPSFQSTYEQYF
TRBV7-2	TRBJ2-7	CASSSALAGGVYEQYF
TRBV9	TRBJ1-6	CASSVMPNRARASPLHF
TRBV30	TRBJ2-7	CAWRPHGGEEQYF